This entry is about one T cell receptor beta chain. Its antigen is still unknown. The entry originates in a study of CD8+CD57+ T cells in acquired aplastic anemia. About the research overall: DNA recovered from sorted CD4+ and CD8+ cells had a mean of about 3 ug. Study observations and caveats: The same twenty-nine CD8+ CDR3 sequences occurred in patients and in controls.

The CDR3 sequence is 13 residues long. Germline assignment: CDR1 SQVTM and CDR2 ANQGSEA. The V gene lost 3 bases and the J gene lost 0 bases, with 9 bases spanning the gap. It was genomic DNA that served as the template for profiling TCR beta VDJ and CDR3. TCRdb called the reads again in MiXCR, with one record for every CDR3 protein. The data hold about 180,000 distinct CDR3 sequences, with just over 45% observed a single time. The sample consisted of sorted CD4+, CD8+, or CD8+CD57+ T cells (not recorded which) from PBMCs. The gene calls are TRBV29-1 and TRBJ2-7; no reliable D call. The receptor was derived from a human donor in good health. The CDR3 loop is CSVEWPSSYEQYF. In DNA, the CDR3 is TGCAGCGTTGAGTGGCCGAGCTCCTACGAGCAGTACTTC.